The next 29 T cell receptor beta chains were all read from a single sample in a study of cytomegalovirus exposure and HLA in healthy donors. This PCR relied on a set of 60 Vbeta primers and 13 Jbeta primers. Libraries were prepared by immunoSEQ multiplex PCR; TCRdb keeps only in-frame clonotypes and omits some of them. The sample lists 95,000 to 100,000 clones; more than 75% were seen once. What was sequenced was PBMCs. These TCRs come from a human donor in good health.

The J gene is TRBJ1-5, the V gene TRBV7-9, with unresolved D. The length of the CDR3 is 13 residues. Per germline, CDR1 SEHNR and CDR2 FQNEAQ (reference sequence). V was pared by 0 bases and J by 4 bases, with 4 bases between. The CDR3, as DNA: TGTGCCAGCAGCTTAGCGCTAAATCAGCCCCAGCATTTT. Translation gives CASSLALNQPQHF.

The J gene is TRBJ1-1, the V gene TRBV29-1; D is possibly TRBD1 (6 bases). This CDR3 contains 15 residues. The germline CDR1 and CDR2 sequences are SQVTM and ANQGSEA. With 5 bases removed from V and 3 bases from J, the gap between germline ends came to 19 bases. Here the CDR3 DNA reads TGCAGCGTTATCCTACCTATTACAGGGTACACTGAAGCTTTCTTT. Translating gives CSVILPITGYTEAFF.

This chain joins TRBV5-8 and TRBJ2-3; D gene unclear. Trimming left V 0 bases short and J 1 base short, with 9 bases between. The length of the CDR3 is 15 residues. Germline V lookup: CDR1 SGHTS, CDR2 YDEGEE. The CDR3 sequence: CASSLGSAGTDTQYF. The CDR3 bases are TGTGCCAGCAGCTTGGGGTCCGCGGGCACAGATACGCAGTATTTT.

The chain combines TRBV19 with TRBJ2-7; D is possibly TRBD2 (6 bases). This CDR3 region has 14 residues. The germline gives CDR1 LNHDA, CDR2 SQIVND (reference sequence). The V end lost 2 bases, the J end lost 6 bases, and 14 bases lay between the germline ends. CDR3 DNA: TGTGCCAGTAGTATACGGGGGAGCTTCGGCGAGCAGTACTTC. Translated: CASSIRGSFGEQYF.

The gene calls are TRBV7-2 and TRBJ1-2; D not resolved. Germline V CDR1 and CDR2: SGHTA, FQGNSA. This CDR3 has 13 amino acids. Trimming removed 3 bases from V and 4 bases from J, with 9 bases in between. CDR3 sequence: CASSLEGTYGYTF. The DNA of the CDR3 is TGTGCCAGCAGCTTGGAGGGTACCTATGGCTACACCTTC.

This chain joins TRBV7-9 and TRBJ2-2; maybe TRBD1 (6 bases). From germline, CDR1 is SEHNR and CDR2 FQNEAQ (reference sequence). V lost 5 bases, J lost 1 base, and 11 bases lay in between. This CDR3 spans 15 amino acids. This CDR3 is CASSPDSKNTGELFF. CDR3 nucleotide sequence: TGTGCCAGCAGCCCGGACAGTAAGAACACCGGGGAGCTGTTTTTT.

Here the CDR3 reads CASSSGQGANYEQYF. The CDR3 DNA reads TGTGCCAGCAGCTCGGGACAGGGGGCGAACTACGAGCAGTACTTC. V and J are TRBV11-1 and TRBJ2-7; 12 nucleotides agree with TRBD1. Germline CDR1 is SGHAT and CDR2 is FQDESV (reference sequence). The V gene end was trimmed by 4 bases and the J gene end by 3 bases; junction bases not matched to a gene: 4. The CDR3 extends over 15 amino acids.

This clone has only a few counts. This sequence joins TRBV25-1 and TRBJ1-3; the D gene is possibly TRBD1 (6 bases). V gave up 3 bases and J gave up 2 bases, with 11 bases separating them. The germline V gene encodes CDR1 MGHDK and CDR2 SYGVNS. The CDR3 consists of 15 residues. The CDR3 here is CASSEVAGAGNTIYF. DNA for the CDR3: TGTGCCAGCAGTGAGGTTGCAGGGGCTGGAAACACCATATATTTT.

J is TRBJ1-5 and V is TRBV9; 11 bases agree with TRBD1. V was clipped by 2 bases and J by 6 bases; unmatched bases: 28. CDR3 size: 23 residues. In germline, CDR1 is SGDLS, CDR2 YYNGEE. This CDR3 is CASSVSRPGQGGLGGVTGQPQHF. The CDR3, as DNA: TGTGCCAGCAGCGTCAGCCGTCCGGGACAGGGGGGGCTTGGGGGGGTTACCGGTCAGCCCCAGCATTTT. Drawing the rest from reference TRBV9 and TRBJ1-5, the complete variable domain is DSGVTQTPKHLITATGQRVTLRCSPRSGDLSVYWYQQSLDQGLQFLIQYYNGEERAKGNILERFSAQQFPDLHSELNLSSLELGDSALYFCASSVSRPGQGGLGGVTGQPQHFGDGTRLSIL.

The V gene is TRBV28, the J gene TRBJ2-1, with TRBD2 matching over 9 bases. Germline-derived CDR1 and CDR2 are MDHEN and SYDVKM. The CDR3 contains 14 residues. V dropped 11 bases and J dropped 4; count of bases not matched to a gene: 9. CDR3 nucleotides: TGTGCCGCAGCCTCTAGCGGGGTATACAATGAGCAGTTCTTC. Its translation is CAAASSGVYNEQFF.

The CDR3 region is CASSFSGGYYNEQFF. The CDR3 region has the DNA TGTGCCAGCAGCTTTAGCGGGGGTTATTACAATGAGCAGTTCTTC. The V call is TRBV5-4, the J call TRBJ2-1; 9 bases match TRBD2. The CDR3 sequence is 15 residues long. J was trimmed by 4 bases and V by 2 bases; bases with no gene match: 4. Germline loops: CDR1 SGHNT, CDR2 YYREEE (reference sequence).

The rearrangement joins TRBV5-6 to TRBJ2-5; D may be TRBD1 (5 bases). There are 14 residues in the CDR3. Germline CDR1 reads SGHDT; CDR2 reads YYEEEE. Deletions cut 0 bases from V and 5 bases from J, with 11 bases between. CDR3 loop: CASSLVGRVETQYF. CDR3 nucleotide sequence: TGTGCCAGCAGCTTGGTGGGCAGGGTCGAGACCCAGTACTTC.

V gene TRBV9 combines with J gene TRBJ2-1; a weak D match, TRBD2 (5 bases). Trimming removed 1 base at V and 5 bases at J, with 10 bases between. The CDR3 consists of 14 residues. Germline CDR1 SGDLS, CDR2 YYNGEE. CDR3 DNA: TGTGCCAGCAGCGTAACGGGATGGAACAATGAGCAGTTCTTC. This translates into CASSVTGWNNEQFF.

The genes are TRBV15 and TRBJ1-2; 7 bases align to TRBD1. Germline lookup yields CDR1 LNHNV and CDR2 YYDKDF (reference sequence). The CDR3 sequence is 16 residues long. V trimming: 5 bases; J trimming: 8 bases; junction bases outside the gene matches: 17. The CDR3 region has the DNA TGTGCCACCAGCGCAACAAGAACAGGGGTTACAGGAGGCTACACCTTC. It translates to CATSATRTGVTGGYTF.

The V call is TRBV10-1, the J call TRBJ2-1, with 7 bases fitting TRBD2. The CDR3 covers 16 residues. CDR1 is WNHNN, CDR2 SYGVQD, per germline (reference sequence). The V gene end was trimmed by 2 bases and the J gene end by 4 bases; junction bases not matched to a gene: 8. The CDR3 loop is CASSEAPGTKYNEQFF. Written as DNA, the CDR3 is TGCGCCAGCAGTGAGGCTCCCGGGACTAAGTACAATGAGCAGTTCTTC.

The chain links TRBV5-5 to TRBJ2-1; D gene ambiguous. The V end was cut by 0 bases, the J end by 3 bases, with 16 bases between. The CDR3 consists of 17 residues. Germline V gene sequence: CDR1 SGHKS, CDR2 YYEKEE (reference sequence). The CDR3 reads CASSLGPPEFFYNEQFF. CDR3 bases: TGTGCCAGCAGCTTGGGGCCTCCTGAATTCTTCTACAATGAGCAGTTCTTC.

The chain combines TRBV30 with TRBJ1-1; D is possibly TRBD1 (6 bases). The CDR3 runs 16 residues. CDR1 is GTSNPN and CDR2 is SVGIG in the germline V gene (reference sequence). The germline V and J ends were trimmed by 0 bases and 1 base, with 15 bases remaining between them. The DNA for the CDR3 is TGTGCCTGGAGTGTATGGGGAGACAGGAAGAACACTGAAGCTTTCTTT. Protein product: CAWSVWGDRKNTEAFF.

The genes are TRBV2 and TRBJ1-5; the D gene is possibly TRBD1 (5 bases). The CDR3 spans 13 residues. V shed 8 bases and J shed 3 bases, with 11 bases lying between them. Germline values: CDR1 SNHLY, CDR2 FYNNEI. CDR3 DNA: TGTGCCAGCGGGGTGGGGCTCAATCAGCCCCAGCATTTT. The encoded protein is CASGVGLNQPQHF. Full variable domain (rest looked up from reference TRBV2 and TRBJ1-5): EPEVTQTPSHQVTQMGQEVILRCVPISNHLYFYWYRQILGQKVEFLVSFYNNEISEKSEIFDDQFSVERPDGSNFTLKIRSTKLEDSAMYFCASGVGLNQPQHFGDGTRLSIL.

This clone turned up a few times. The chain recombines TRBV6-1 with TRBJ1-3; D is possibly TRBD1 (5 bases). The germline gives CDR1 MNHNS, CDR2 SASEGT. Trimming left V 0 bases short and J 2 bases short, with 8 bases between. CDR3 length: 15 amino acids. The CDR3 spells CASSEARGTGNTIYF. CDR3 DNA sequence: TGTGCCAGCAGTGAAGCTAGGGGTACTGGAAACACCATATATTTT.

This chain uses TRBV29-1 with TRBJ1-4; D perhaps matches TRBD1 (5 bases). CDR1 SQVTM and CDR2 ANQGSEA come from the germline V gene. This CDR3 has 13 residues. Trimming stripped 4 bases from V and 6 bases from J, with 12 bases between. The CDR3 protein is CSVGGGGDEKLFF. The CDR3 DNA sequence: TGCAGCGTTGGGGGTGGGGGGGATGAAAAACTGTTTTTT.

This clone was seen only a few times. The J gene is TRBJ2-7, the V gene TRBV5-4; 8 bases agree with TRBD2. The germline gives CDR1 SGHNT, CDR2 YYREEE (reference sequence). The length of the CDR3 is 14 residues. V trimming: 0 bases; J trimming: 3 bases; junction bases outside the gene matches: 2. The CDR3 coding sequence is TGTGCCAGCAGCTTGGTTACTAGCGGCTACGAGCAGTACTTC. Its translation: CASSLVTSGYEQYF. Full variable domain (remainder filled in from reference TRBV5-4 and TRBJ2-7): ETGVTQSPTHLIKTRGQQVTLRCSSQSGHNTVSWYQQALGQGPQFIFQYYREEENGRGNFPPRFSGLQFPNYSSELNVNALELDDSALYLCASSLVTSGYEQYFGPGTRLTVT.

This sequence joins TRBV2 and TRBJ2-7; maybe TRBD1 (6 bases). Germline V gene lookup returns CDR1 SNHLY and CDR2 FYNNEI. The CDR3 length is 12 residues. Trimming removed 6 bases from V and 4 bases from J, with 10 bases in between. The CDR3 sequence: CASRAGEYEQYF. The CDR3, as DNA: TGTGCCAGCAGGGCAGGGGAATACGAGCAGTACTTC. The full variable domain, its missing parts supplied by reference TRBV2 and TRBJ2-7, is EPEVTQTPSHQVTQMGQEVILRCVPISNHLYFYWYRQILGQKVEFLVSFYNNEISEKSEIFDDQFSVERPDGSNFTLKIRSTKLEDSAMYFCASRAGEYEQYFGPGTRLTVT.

The chain has TRBV7-9 and TRBJ2-3; TRBD2 aligns across 7 bases. Trimming took 5 bases from V and 6 from J; bases not matched to a gene: 14. Germline CDR1 reads SEHNR; CDR2 reads FQNEAQ (reference sequence). This CDR3 spans 16 amino acids. The CDR3 region is CASSQTHGLGRDTQYF. The CDR3 DNA reads as TGTGCCAGCAGCCAGACCCACGGACTAGGCAGGGATACGCAGTATTTT. Full variable domain (rest looked up from reference TRBV7-9 and TRBJ2-3): DTGVSQNPRHKITKRGQNVTFRCDPISEHNRLYWYRQTLGQGPEFLTYFQNEAQLEKSRLLSDRFSAERPKGSFSTLEIQRTEQGDSAMYLCASSQTHGLGRDTQYFGPGTRLTVL.

The chain recombines TRBV6-5 with TRBJ2-2; D unclear. The V gene's germline CDR1 is MNHEY and CDR2 SVGAGI. The CDR3 spans 14 residues. V lost 6 bases, J lost 3 bases, and 11 bases lay in between. CDR3 sequence reads: CASRGPADTGELFF. The CDR3 DNA follows: TGTGCCAGCAGAGGCCCCGCGGACACCGGGGAGCTGTTTTTT.

The chain joins TRBV7-9 to TRBJ1-1; possibly TRBD1 for D (5 bases). This CDR3 has 16 amino acids. Trimming stripped 2 bases from V and 2 bases from J, with 15 bases between. CDR1 and CDR2 from the germline V gene are SEHNR and FQNEAQ (reference sequence). Written as DNA, the CDR3 is TGTGCCAGCAGCTTAATGTCCCTGCAGGGAAACACTGAAGCTTTCTTT. Amino acid sequence: CASSLMSLQGNTEAFF.

In nucleotides, the CDR3 is TGTGCCAGTAGTCCGAGGGTATGGAATGAGCAGTTCTTC. It specifies CASSPRVWNEQFF. The chain recombines TRBV19 with TRBJ2-1, with D perhaps matching TRBD2 (5 bases). The CDR3 contains 13 residues. Per the germline V gene, CDR1 is LNHDA and CDR2 is SQIVND (reference sequence). Trimming removed 5 bases from V and 7 bases from J, with 12 bases in between.

This clone was detected once. The V call is TRBV2, the J call TRBJ2-2, with 10 nucleotides matching TRBD1. The germline V gene encodes CDR1 SNHLY and CDR2 FYNNEI. The CDR3 has 15 residues. With 4 bases clipped from V and 7 bases from J, the junction kept 6 bases outside the gene matches. Written as DNA, the CDR3 is TGTGCCAGCAGTGTGGGACAGGGGAGCGGCGGGGAGCTGTTTTTT. This sequence encodes CASSVGQGSGGELFF. Using reference TRBV2 and TRBJ2-2 for the parts outside the CDR3, the full variable domain is EPEVTQTPSHQVTQMGQEVILRCVPISNHLYFYWYRQILGQKVEFLVSFYNNEISEKSEIFDDQFSVERPDGSNFTLKIRSTKLEDSAMYFCASSVGQGSGGELFFGEGSRLTVL.

The V and J genes are TRBV18 and TRBJ2-1; D perhaps matches TRBD2 (7 bases). This CDR3 is 16 amino acids long. Germline values: CDR1 KGHSH, CDR2 LQKENI. V shed 4 bases and J shed 6 bases, with 19 bases lying between them. The CDR3 nucleotides read TGTGCCAGCTCACACGGGGGTTCCGGGGGGCCCAATGAGCAGTTCTTC. Encoded protein: CASSHGGSGGPNEQFF.

This chain's CDR3 is CASSHRGQLPYEQYF. The CDR3 DNA reads as TGTGCCAGCAGCCACCGTGGACAGCTCCCCTACGAGCAGTACTTC. This chain uses TRBV7-9 with TRBJ2-7, with D possibly being TRBD1 (6 bases). Per the germline V gene, CDR1 is SEHNR and CDR2 is FQNEAQ (reference sequence). The CDR3 runs 15 residues. V lost 5 bases and J lost 2, with 16 bases in between.